The T cell receptor (beta chain) described here comes from a study of blood T cell repertoires in COVID-19. Those who participated ranged in age from about 18 to 89 years and resided in around 22 US areas. Self-reported history from a screening survey and questionnaire set each donor's cohort. The CDR3 covers 15 residues. CDR1 and CDR2 from the germline V gene are MGHDK and SYGVNS. Trimming took 3 bases from V and 3 from J, leaving 14 bases between them. Original analysis: Cell counts per sample came from amplifying reference gene primers. Sequencing used immunoSEQ multiplex PCR; TCRdb keeps in-frame clones, though not all of them. V and J calls and clone size are copied from that table; D and trimming were computed from the DNA. The sample gives around 300,000 clones, over 75% of which show up once; approximately 1% is in the top ten.

The chain combines TRBV25-1 with TRBJ1-2; no clear D gene. Sequencing used PBMCs or T cells enriched from blood (not recorded which). This clonotype originated in a woman between 25 and 40 years old who had recovered from COVID-19. CDR3 loop: CASSEERHTDYGYTF. As DNA, the CDR3 is TGTGCCAGCAGTGAGGAGAGGCATACGGACTATGGCTACACCTTC.